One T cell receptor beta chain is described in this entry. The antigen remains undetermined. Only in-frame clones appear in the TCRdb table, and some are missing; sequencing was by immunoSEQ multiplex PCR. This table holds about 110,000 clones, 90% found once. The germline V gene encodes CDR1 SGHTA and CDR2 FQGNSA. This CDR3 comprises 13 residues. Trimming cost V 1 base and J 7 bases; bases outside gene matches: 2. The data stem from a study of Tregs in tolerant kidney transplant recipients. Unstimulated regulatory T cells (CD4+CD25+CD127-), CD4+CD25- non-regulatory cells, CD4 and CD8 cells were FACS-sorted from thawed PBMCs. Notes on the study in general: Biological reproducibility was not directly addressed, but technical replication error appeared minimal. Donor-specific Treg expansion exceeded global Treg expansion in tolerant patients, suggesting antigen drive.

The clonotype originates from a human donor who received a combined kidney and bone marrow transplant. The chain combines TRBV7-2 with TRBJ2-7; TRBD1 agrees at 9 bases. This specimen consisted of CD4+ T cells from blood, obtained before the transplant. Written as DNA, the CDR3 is TGTGCCAGCAGCTTAGACAGGGGGCGGGAGCAGTACTTC. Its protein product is CASSLDRGREQYF.